This T cell receptor (beta chain) stems from a study of post-analysis software for immune sequencing data. Study findings and constraints: Significantly decreased normalized Chao1 diversity was recorded for multiple sclerosis patients relative to controls. Included in a set of 5 or 6 TRBV segments more frequent in patients than controls were TRBV5-6, TRBV5-1 and TRBV20-1.

Prepared TCR beta cDNA libraries contained unique molecular identifiers. TCRdb analysed the PCR reads with MiXCR anew, one entry per CDR3 protein. This table holds 600,000 to 700,000 distinct CDR3 sequences, 59% found once. Comments on this clonotype: Its antigen is unidentified.

This CDR3 has 16 residues. Per the germline V gene, CDR1 is SEHNR and CDR2 is FQNEAQ (reference sequence). The V call is TRBV7-9, the J call TRBJ2-7; TRBD1 matches 12 bases. TRBJ2-5 matches the DNA end more closely, so the J call is doubtful. The specimen sequenced was blood. The TCR originated in a girl between 2 and 10 years old with multiple sclerosis. The CDR3 is CASRSAGTGGAETQYF. CDR3 nucleotides: TGTGCCAGCAGGAGTGCAGGGACAGGGGGCGCAGAGACCCAGTACTTC.